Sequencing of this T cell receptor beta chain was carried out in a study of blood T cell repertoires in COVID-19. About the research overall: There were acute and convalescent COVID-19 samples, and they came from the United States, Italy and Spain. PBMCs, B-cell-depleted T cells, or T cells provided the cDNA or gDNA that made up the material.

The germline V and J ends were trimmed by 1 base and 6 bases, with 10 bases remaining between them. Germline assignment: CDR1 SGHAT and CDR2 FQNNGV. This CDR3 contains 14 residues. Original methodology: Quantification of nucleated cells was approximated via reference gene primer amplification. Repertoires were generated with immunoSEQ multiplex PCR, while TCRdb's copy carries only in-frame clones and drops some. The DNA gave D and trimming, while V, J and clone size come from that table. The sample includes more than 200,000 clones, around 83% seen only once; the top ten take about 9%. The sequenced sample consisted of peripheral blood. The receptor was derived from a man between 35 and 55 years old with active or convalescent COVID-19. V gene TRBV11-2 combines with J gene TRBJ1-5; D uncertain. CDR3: CASSLAGFGQPQHF. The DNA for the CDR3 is TGTGCCAGCAGCTTAGCAGGTTTCGGTCAGCCCCAGCATTTT.